These 32 T cell receptor beta chains came from one sample sequenced in a study of shared clonotypes between healthy human individuals. Generated by immunoSEQ multiplex PCR, the TCRdb table keeps only in-frame clones and is missing some. Here the sample spans fewer than 600,000 clones, approximately 80% being singletons. Sample: PBMCs. These receptors all stem from a woman in her thirties or forties in good health. Some clones in this sample may be carry-over from other donors' samples.

The chain uses TRBV6-6 and TRBJ2-3; no firm D call. From germline, CDR1 is MNHNY and CDR2 SVGAGI (reference sequence). V lost 5 bases to trimming and J lost 2 bases, with 8 bases between them. This CDR3 comprises 13 residues. The chain's CDR3 is CASSPLSTDTQYF. Here the CDR3 DNA reads TGTGCCAGCAGTCCCCTCTCCACAGATACGCAGTATTTT.

This clone has more than one count but fewer than ten. The junction departs from the called germline gene at one end, perhaps through a read error. The J gene is TRBJ2-7, the V gene TRBV5-3; a weak D match, TRBD2 (6 bases). TRBV5-3 is an ORF; its function is uncertain. CDR3 size: 15 residues. The CDR3 nucleotides read TGTGCCAGCAGCTTAGGCGGGGCGAGCTCCTACGAGCAGTACTTC. Its protein product is CASSLGGASSYEQYF.

The gene calls are TRBV7-2 and TRBJ2-5; either TRBD1 or TRBD2 may fit D (5 bases each). Trimming shortened V by 4 bases and J by 5 bases, and 26 bases separated the two germline ends. This CDR3 spans 18 amino acids. CDR1 SGHTA and CDR2 FQGNSA come from the germline V gene. CDR3 nucleotides: TGTGCCAGCAGCTCGTCCGGGACCAGCATACTCCGAGTGGAGACCCAGTACTTC. Amino acids: CASSSSGTSILRVETQYF.

The chain combines TRBV30 with TRBJ2-3, with 7 bases identical to TRBD1. The CDR3 loop spans 14 amino acids. V was clipped by 5 bases and J by 4 bases; unmatched bases: 9. Germline assignment: CDR1 GTSNPN and CDR2 SVGIG (reference sequence). The CDR3 spells CAWQTGRGADTQYF. For the CDR3, the DNA is TGTGCCTGGCAGACAGGGAGAGGGGCAGATACGCAGTATTTT.

V is TRBV5-4 and J is TRBJ2-5; 10 bases are a match to TRBD1. V gave up 4 bases and J gave up 4 bases; unmatched junction bases: 7. CDR3 length equals 15 residues. Germline V gene sequence: CDR1 SGHNT, CDR2 YYREEE (reference sequence). The CDR3 DNA sequence: TGTGCCAGCAGCGTTGCCGGACAGGGGGGAGAGACCCAGTACTTC. It is translated as CASSVAGQGGETQYF.

The V and J genes are TRBV6-1 and TRBJ2-7; TRBD1 agrees at 10 bases. The CDR3 is 14 amino acids. CDR1 is MNHNS, CDR2 SASEGT, per germline. The trim removed 5 bases at V and 4 bases at J, leaving 5 bases unmatched. CDR3 protein: CASSLRDRGYEQYF. DNA of the CDR3: TGTGCCAGCAGTCTGCGGGACAGGGGTTACGAGCAGTACTTC.

The gene calls are TRBV28 and TRBJ2-3; the D is unclear. This CDR3 has 11 residues. Trimming stripped 4 bases from V and 7 bases from J, with 6 bases between. CDR1 is MDHEN, CDR2 SYDVKM, per germline. The chain's CDR3 is CASSSWNTQYF. The CDR3 coding sequence is TGTGCCAGCAGTTCCTGGAATACGCAGTATTTT.

This chain links TRBV9 with TRBJ1-1; D gene uncertain. V was clipped by 1 base and J by 3 bases, with 10 bases between them. Germline-derived CDR1 and CDR2 are SGDLS and YYNGEE. This CDR3 spans 14 amino acids. The chain's CDR3 is CASSVSGGYTEAFF. The CDR3 region has the DNA TGTGCCAGCAGCGTATCTGGAGGTTACACTGAAGCTTTCTTT.

Details on this clone: A read error may account for a junction end that differs from germline. The genes are TRBV30 and TRBJ2-7, with D hard to call. The CDR3 consists of 13 residues. CDR1 is GTSNPN, CDR2 SVGIG, per germline (reference sequence). CDR3 coding DNA: TGTGCCCGGAGTGTAGTTTTTGCCTACGAGCAGTACTTC. Translating it yields CARSVVFAYEQYF.

This clone was seen more than once but under ten times. This probably arose from a read error, given a far larger clone one base away. This sample includes further DNA sequences coding for the same CDR3. The chain couples TRBV30 to TRBJ2-2, with D perhaps TRBD2 (6 bases). Trimming shortened V by 2 bases and J by 7 bases, and 17 bases separated the two germline ends. The germline CDR1 and CDR2 sequences are GTSNPN and SVGIG (reference sequence). The CDR3 sequence is 15 residues long. Written as DNA, the CDR3 is TGTGCCTGGAGTCCCTCCCGCGGGGATATCGGGGAGCTGTTTTTT. Its translation: CAWSPSRGDIGELFF.

The chain joins TRBV28 to TRBJ2-3, with D possibly being TRBD1 or TRBD2 (5 bases each). V lost 7 bases and J lost 3, with 14 bases in between. The CDR3 spans 14 residues. Germline CDR1 is MDHEN and CDR2 is SYDVKM. As DNA, the CDR3 is TGTGCCAGCAAAATTCCGGGGCCAACAGATACGCAGTATTTT. Residues: CASKIPGPTDTQYF.

The rearrangement joins TRBV18 to TRBJ2-4; D assignment may be TRBD1 or TRBD2 (6 bases each). CDR1 and CDR2 from the germline V gene are KGHSH and LQKENI. There are 17 residues in the CDR3. The V end was cut by 0 bases, the J end by 3 bases, with 15 bases between. The CDR3 DNA reads TGTGCCAGCTCACCACCGGGGGGCGATCAGGTCAAAAACATTCAGTACTTC. It yields the protein CASSPPGGDQVKNIQYF.

As regards this clone: A far bigger clonotype differs at one base, so this is likely a read error. Additional DNA sequences in this sample encode the identical CDR3. This chain joins TRBV15 and TRBJ2-3; D tentatively reads TRBD1 or TRBD2 (6 bases each). The CDR3 contains 18 residues. Germline V gene sequence: CDR1 LNHNV, CDR2 YYDKDF (reference sequence). The CDR3 here is CATSRKLTGLGSTDTQYF. The CDR3 DNA reads as TGTGCCACCAGCAGGAAACTGACAGGACTCGGGAGCACAGATACGCAGTATTTC. Full variable domain (rest looked up from reference TRBV15 and TRBJ2-3): DAMVIQNPRYQVTQFGKPVTLSCSQTLNHNVMYWYQQKSSQAPKLLFHYYDKDFNNEADTPDNFQSRRPNTSFCFLDIRSPGLGDTAMYLCATSRKLTGLGSTDTQYFGPGTRLTVL.

V and J are TRBV9 and TRBJ1-3; D gene ambiguous. CDR3 size: 14 residues. Trimming stripped 2 bases from V and 3 bases from J, with 9 bases between. CDR1 and CDR2 from the germline V gene are SGDLS and YYNGEE. The CDR3 DNA sequence: TGTGCCAGCAGCGTTGGTTCCGATGGAAACACCATATATTTT. Translated, it gives CASSVGSDGNTIYF.

The chain employs TRBV29-1 and TRBJ1-1; D uncertain. The CDR3 is 14 residues long. Deletions cut 0 bases from V and 1 base from J, with 9 bases between. CDR1 is SQVTM and CDR2 is ANQGSEA in the germline V gene. The CDR3 nucleotides are TGCAGCGTTGAAGAAGTGAGGACGAACACTGAAGCTTTCTTT. Its protein is CSVEEVRTNTEAFF.

Concerning this clone: It may be a read error: a sequence one base away is much more abundant. V gene TRBV15 combines with J gene TRBJ2-2, with 11 bases identical to TRBD2. Germline loops: CDR1 LNHNV, CDR2 YYDKDF (reference sequence). The CDR3 extends over 17 amino acids. DNA of the CDR3: TGTGCCACCAGCAGAGATCTACTAGCGGGAGTAGCGGGGGAGCTGTCTTTT. Translating it yields CATSRDLLAGVAGELSF.

V usage is TRBV28 and J usage is TRBJ2-5; no clear D. The closer fit of TRBJ2-7 to the DNA end suggests the J call may be wrong. CDR1 is MDHEN and CDR2 is SYDVKM in the germline V gene. The CDR3 spans 16 residues. In DNA form, the CDR3 reads TGTGCCAGCAGCCACCCCCCGTCCTACCTTAACTACGAGCAGTACTTC. This translates into CASSHPPSYLNYEQYF.

As for this clone: This clone may be a read error of a much larger clone one base away. Within the sample, other DNA sequences also encode this same CDR3. V gene TRBV19 combines with J gene TRBJ2-5; perhaps D is TRBD1 or TRBD2 (5 bases each). Germline values: CDR1 LNHDA, CDR2 SQIVND (reference sequence). V lost 3 bases to trimming and J lost 2 bases, with 19 bases between them. The CDR3 spans 17 residues. CDR3 nucleotide sequence: TGTGCCAGTAGTATCAATCGGGCCCTGGGACCTCAAGAGACCCAGTACTTC. Its protein is CASSINRALGPQETQYF. Full variable domain (remainder filled in from reference TRBV19 and TRBJ2-5): DGGITQSPKYLFRKEGQNVTLSCEQNLNHDAMYWYRQDPGQGLRLIYYSQIVNDFQKGDIAEGYSVSREKKESFPLTVTSAQKNPTAFYLCASSINRALGPQETQYFGPGTRLLVL.

V gene TRBV2 combines with J gene TRBJ1-5; D is uncertain. V dropped 6 bases and J dropped 0 bases, with 6 bases sitting between them. CDR3 length: 13 residues. Germline V gene data show CDR1 as SNHLY and CDR2 as FYNNEI. In DNA form, the CDR3 reads TGTGCCAGCAGCAGTTATAGCAATCAGCCCCAGCATTTT. This sequence encodes CASSSYSNQPQHF.

In regard to this clone: A much bigger clone sits one base away, suggesting this may be a read error. Distinct nucleotide sequences in the sample also encode this CDR3. This rearrangement joins TRBV15 to TRBJ2-5, with D possibly TRBD1 on 6 matching bases. Trimming stripped 0 bases from V and 1 base from J, with 9 bases between. Germline-derived CDR1 and CDR2 are LNHNV and YYDKDF (reference sequence). The CDR3 covers 15 residues. CDR3 sequence reads: CATSRDPGAQETQYF. DNA of the CDR3: TGTGCCACCAGCAGAGACCCAGGGGCCCAAGAGACCCAGTACTTC.

The rearrangement uses TRBV20-1 and TRBJ1-1, with D tentatively TRBD1 (6 bases). The CDR3 is 11 amino acids. V was pared by 4 bases and J by 8 bases, with 11 bases between. In germline, CDR1 is DFQATT, CDR2 SNEGSKA (reference sequence). Here the CDR3 reads CSAKRTAEAFF. CDR3 coding DNA: TGCAGTGCTAAAAGGACAGCAGAAGCTTTCTTT.

This chain uses TRBV5-1 with TRBJ2-5, with 8 bases that match TRBD1. The CDR3 extends over 15 amino acids. The trim removed 6 bases at V and 2 bases at J, leaving 9 bases unmatched. CDR1 is SGHRS, CDR2 YFSETQ, per germline. The CDR3 protein is CASTYQTGEQETQYF. Here the CDR3 DNA reads TGCGCCAGCACCTACCAGACAGGGGAGCAAGAGACCCAGTACTTC.

A note on this clone: This sequence is one base from a far larger clone and is likely a read error. The chain carries TRBV14 and TRBJ1-1, with D possibly being TRBD1 (5 bases). V was pared by 4 bases and J by 3 bases, with 6 bases between. The CDR3 consists of 12 residues. CDR1 and CDR2 (germline): SGHDN, FVKESK. The CDR3 spells CASSRGYTEAFF. The CDR3 DNA reads TGTGCCAGCAGCCGGGGGTACACTGAAGCTTTCTTT.

The sample holds a few counts of this clone. J is TRBJ2-7 and V is TRBV11-3; 8 positions match TRBD1. The CDR3 runs 16 residues. Germline V gene data show CDR1 as SGHNT and CDR2 as YENEEA. V trimming: 5 bases; J trimming: 2 bases; junction bases outside the gene matches: 11. DNA of the CDR3: TGTGCCAGCAGCATCAGGGGGGACAGGATCCCCTACGAGCAGTACTTC. Translated: CASSIRGDRIPYEQYF.

Regarding this clone: This sample also contains other DNA sequences that code for the same CDR3. The chain recombines TRBV28 with TRBJ1-2; the D is unclear. The CDR3 runs 12 residues. Germline-derived CDR1 and CDR2 are MDHEN and SYDVKM. V was pared by 6 bases and J by 4 bases, with 9 bases between. In nucleotides, the CDR3 is TGTGCCAGCAGCCCCGGCGGCTATGGCTACACCTTC. Its protein is CASSPGGYGYTF.

Here the CDR3 reads CSVEAPIAGGIDTQYF. The DNA for the CDR3 is TGCAGCGTTGAAGCTCCTATAGCGGGAGGCATAGATACGCAGTATTTT. The chain uses TRBV29-1 and TRBJ2-3; 10 nucleotides line up with TRBD2. The CDR3 is made up of 16 amino acids. With V trimmed by 1 base and J by 5 bases, 9 bases remained unmatched. Germline V gene data show CDR1 as SQVTM and CDR2 as ANQGSEA.

V is TRBV19 and J is TRBJ1-2; 8 nucleotides agree with TRBD1. CDR1 and CDR2 (germline): LNHDA, SQIVND (reference sequence). With 5 bases clipped from V and 5 bases from J, the junction kept 13 bases outside the gene matches. There are 16 residues in the CDR3. The CDR3 loop reads CASSFKPRTGIYGYTF. For the CDR3, the DNA is TGTGCCAGTAGTTTCAAACCGCGGACAGGGATATATGGCTACACCTTC.

Concerning this clone itself: The junction departs from the called germline gene at one end, perhaps through a read error. The chain couples TRBV7-7 to TRBJ2-5; no firm D call. The CDR3 totals 14 residues. In germline, CDR1 is SSHAT, CDR2 FNYEAQ (reference sequence). The CDR3 region has the DNA TGTGCTAGCAGCCTACCTTTTCCTCCCGAGACCCAGTACTTC. Its translation: CASSLPFPPETQYF.

The genes are TRBV5-6 and TRBJ1-2, with D perhaps matching TRBD1 (6 bases). V shed 2 bases and J shed 3 bases, with 20 bases lying between them. The CDR3 is made up of 17 amino acids. Per the germline V gene, CDR1 is SGHDT and CDR2 is YYEEEE. DNA of the CDR3: TGTGCCAGCAGCTTAGAACTTTACCGGGGGGCTGACTATGGCTACACCTTC. Amino acid sequence: CASSLELYRGADYGYTF.

The J gene is TRBJ1-1, the V gene TRBV19; TRBD1 is a possible D gene (6 bases). Germline-derived CDR1 and CDR2 are LNHDA and SQIVND (reference sequence). Trimming cost V 4 bases and J 5 bases, with 14 bases left between them. CDR3 length: 14 residues. This CDR3 is CASSTSPRGTEAFF. The CDR3 DNA sequence: TGTGCCAGTAGTACGTCCCCCAGGGGAACTGAAGCTTTCTTT.

On this clone itself: This likely traces to a read error, being one base from a far larger clone. Other DNA sequences in this sample translate to the same CDR3. The chain recombines TRBV2 with TRBJ1-5; D is unresolved. The CDR3 totals 13 residues. Germline V gene lookup returns CDR1 SNHLY and CDR2 FYNNEI. CDR3 bases: TGTGCCAGCAGTGAAGACGTTAATCAGCCTCAGCATTTT. Translating gives CASSEDVNQPQHF. The whole variable domain, filled in from reference TRBV2 and TRBJ1-5, reads EPEVTQTPSHQVTQMGQEVILRCVPISNHLYFYWYRQILGQKVEFLVSFYNNEISEKSEIFDDQFSVERPDGSNFTLKIRSTKLEDSAMYFCASSEDVNQPQHFGDGTRLSIL.

V gene TRBV25-1 combines with J gene TRBJ2-7; D might be TRBD2 (5 bases). The CDR3 length is 13 residues. V gave up 3 bases and J gave up 5 bases, with 11 bases separating them. The germline CDR1 and CDR2 sequences are MGHDK and SYGVNS. In nucleotides, the CDR3 is TGTGCCAGCAGTGAGAGGGCTCACGACGAGCAGTACTTC. Protein: CASSERAHDEQYF.